This entry lists 12 T cell receptor beta chains sequenced from one sample in a study of identical twins. TCRdb passed the 5' RACE reads through MiXCR, listing each CDR3 protein once. This table has under 1 million distinct CDR3 sequences, roughly 12% appearing once. The sample also formed part of further work on yellow fever vaccine responses in identical twins.

Sequenced input: PBMCs. Every receptor here comes from a woman aged 18-29 years in good health.

This clonotype has just a few counts. The chain joins TRBV24-1 to TRBJ2-2; D may be TRBD1 or TRBD2 (6 bases each). Trimming removed 10 bases at V and 4 bases at J, with 12 bases between. The CDR3 is made up of 13 amino acids. From germline, CDR1 is KGHDR and CDR2 SFDVKD. The CDR3, as DNA: TGTGCCACGGGGGGCTCTTTCACCGGGGAGCTGTTTTTT. It codes for CATGGSFTGELFF.

The chain links TRBV6-1 to TRBJ1-2; 7 bases map to TRBD1. The CDR3 consists of 16 residues. Trimming took 5 bases from V and 4 from J; bases not matched to a gene: 13. Germline-derived CDR1 and CDR2 are MNHNS and SASEGT. The CDR3 loop is CASSTRQGGLIYGYTF. The CDR3 DNA follows: TGTGCCAGCAGTACCAGACAGGGAGGGCTGATCTATGGCTACACCTTC.

The rearrangement uses TRBV20-1 and TRBJ2-7, with 9 positions matching TRBD2. CDR1 is DFQATT, CDR2 SNEGSKA, per germline (reference sequence). CDR3 length: 19 residues. V was clipped by 0 bases and J by 3 bases; unmatched bases: 18. The CDR3 region is CSARDLAAGGDLRIYEQYF. CDR3 bases: TGCAGTGCTAGAGATCTCGCAGCGGGAGGCGATCTACGGATCTACGAGCAGTACTTC.

The chain has TRBV6-1 and TRBJ2-1; TRBD2 matches 8 bases. The CDR3 extends over 15 amino acids. Germline-derived CDR1 and CDR2 are MNHNS and SASEGT. Unmatched junction bases numbered 8, after V lost 6 bases and J lost 4 bases. Written as DNA, the CDR3 is TGTGCCAGCAGACCGACTAGCGTGAGTTACAATGAGCAGTTCTTC. It codes for CASRPTSVSYNEQFF.

CDR3: CSASPLRGGEQFF. CDR3 bases: TGCAGTGCTAGTCCACTGCGGGGGGGTGAGCAGTTCTTC. The genes are TRBV20-1 and TRBJ2-1; 9 nucleotides match TRBD2. The germline V gene encodes CDR1 DFQATT and CDR2 SNEGSKA (reference sequence). The CDR3 loop spans 13 amino acids. Trimming took 3 bases from V and 9 from J; bases not matched to a gene: 6.

This rearrangement joins TRBV24-1 to TRBJ1-2; possible D gene TRBD1, 5 bases. Germline loops: CDR1 KGHDR, CDR2 SFDVKD. Trimming left V 1 base short and J 2 bases short, with 7 bases between. CDR3 length: 14 residues. CDR3 amino acids: CATSDFDRNYGYTF. The CDR3 DNA sequence: TGTGCCACCAGTGATTTCGACAGAAACTATGGCTACACCTTC.

In this sample, this clonotype turned up a few times. The V gene is TRBV7-9, the J gene TRBJ2-2, with 8 positions matching TRBD2. Germline V gene sequence: CDR1 SEHNR, CDR2 FQNEAQ (reference sequence). This CDR3 spans 15 amino acids. The ends lost 5 bases at V and 5 bases at J; junction bases unmatched: 7. CDR3 sequence (DNA): TGTGCCAGCAGCCCCACGGGAGGGGCGACCGGGGAGCTGTTTTTT. It specifies CASSPTGGATGELFF.

This chain's CDR3 is CASSPGVGREVHEQFF. The CDR3 nucleotides read TGTGCCAGCAGCCCGGGGGTGGGGCGGGAGGTCCATGAGCAGTTCTTC. The chain employs TRBV7-3 and TRBJ2-1; 8 bases align to TRBD2. CDR3 length: 16 residues. The ends lost 5 bases at V and 8 bases at J; junction bases unmatched: 14. The V gene's germline CDR1 is SGHTA and CDR2 FQGTGA.

Only a few counts were recorded for this clonotype. The chain carries TRBV5-1 and TRBJ2-2, with 9 positions matching TRBD2. V lost 3 bases to trimming and J lost 0 bases; unmatched junction nucleotides: 9. CDR1 is SGHRS and CDR2 is YFSETQ in the germline V gene. The CDR3 length is 18 residues. CDR3: CASSSFWAGGPNTGELFF. CDR3 sequence (DNA): TGCGCCAGCAGCTCCTTCTGGGCGGGGGGGCCGAACACCGGGGAGCTGTTTTTT.

The chain joins TRBV5-1 to TRBJ1-1; D is perhaps TRBD1 (5 bases). V lost 4 bases and J 4 bases, leaving 14 bases between the germline ends. This CDR3 contains 14 residues. Germline V gene lookup returns CDR1 SGHRS and CDR2 YFSETQ. The CDR3: CASSPGTWGTEAFF. CDR3 bases: TGCGCCAGCAGCCCAGGGACCTGGGGCACTGAAGCTTTCTTT.

V and J are TRBV5-1 and TRBJ2-2; weak D call: TRBD2 (6 bases). The CDR3 runs to 18 residues. Germline V lookup: CDR1 SGHRS, CDR2 YFSETQ. V lost 1 base to trimming and J lost 5 bases, with 21 bases between them. The CDR3 region is CASSLLTSKTWWTGELFF. CDR3 bases: TGCGCCAGCAGCTTGTTGACTAGTAAGACGTGGTGGACCGGGGAGCTGTTTTTT.

This clonotype was picked up a small number of times. The rearrangement joins TRBV12-3 or TRBV12-4 to TRBJ2-7; D may be TRBD1 or TRBD2 (5 bases each). This CDR3 contains 17 residues. Trimming took off 6 bases at V and 0 bases at J, with 21 bases between the two ends. CDR3 region: CASSPAKGRMSSYEQYF. The CDR3 coding sequence is TGTGCCAGCAGCCCGGCCAAGGGACGGATGAGCTCCTACGAGCAGTACTTC.